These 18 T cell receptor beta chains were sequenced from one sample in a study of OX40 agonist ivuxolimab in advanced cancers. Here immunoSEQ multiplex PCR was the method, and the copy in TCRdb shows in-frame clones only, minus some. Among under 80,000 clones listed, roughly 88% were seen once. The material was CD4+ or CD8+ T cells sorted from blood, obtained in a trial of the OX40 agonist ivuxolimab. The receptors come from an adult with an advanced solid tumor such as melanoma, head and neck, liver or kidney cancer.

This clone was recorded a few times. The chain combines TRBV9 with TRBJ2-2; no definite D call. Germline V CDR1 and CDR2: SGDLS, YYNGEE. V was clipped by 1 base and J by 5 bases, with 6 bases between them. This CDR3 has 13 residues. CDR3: CASSVIGTGELFF. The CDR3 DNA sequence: TGTGCCAGCAGCGTAATCGGTACCGGGGAGCTGTTTTTT. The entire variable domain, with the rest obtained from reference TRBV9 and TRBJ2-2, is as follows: DSGVTQTPKHLITATGQRVTLRCSPRSGDLSVYWYQQSLDQGLQFLIQYYNGEERAKGNILERFSAQQFPDLHSELNLSSLELGDSALYFCASSVIGTGELFFGEGSRLTVL.

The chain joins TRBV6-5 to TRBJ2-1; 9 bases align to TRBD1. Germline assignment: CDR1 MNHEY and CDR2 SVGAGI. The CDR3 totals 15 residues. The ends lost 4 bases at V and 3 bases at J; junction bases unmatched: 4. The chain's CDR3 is CASSFDRGSYNEQFF. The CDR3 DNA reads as TGTGCCAGCAGTTTCGACAGGGGGAGCTACAATGAGCAGTTCTTC.

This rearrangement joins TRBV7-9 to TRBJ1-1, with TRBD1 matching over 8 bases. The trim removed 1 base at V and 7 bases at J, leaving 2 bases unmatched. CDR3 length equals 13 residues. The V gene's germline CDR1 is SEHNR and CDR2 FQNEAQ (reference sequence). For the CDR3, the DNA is TGTGCCAGCAGCTTAGGGACAGGGATTGAAGCTTTCTTT. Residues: CASSLGTGIEAFF.

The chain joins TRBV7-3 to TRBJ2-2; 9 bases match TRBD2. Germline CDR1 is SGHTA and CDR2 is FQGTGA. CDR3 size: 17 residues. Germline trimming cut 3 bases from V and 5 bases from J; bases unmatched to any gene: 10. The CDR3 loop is CASSFGGVAGDTGELFF. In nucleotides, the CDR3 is TGTGCCAGCAGCTTCGGGGGAGTAGCGGGAGATACCGGGGAGCTGTTTTTT.

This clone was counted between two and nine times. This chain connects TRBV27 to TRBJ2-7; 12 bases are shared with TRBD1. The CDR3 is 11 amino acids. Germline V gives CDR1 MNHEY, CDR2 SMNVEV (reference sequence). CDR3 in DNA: TGTATCGGGACAGGGGGCCACGAGCAGTACTTC. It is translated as CIGTGGHEQYF.

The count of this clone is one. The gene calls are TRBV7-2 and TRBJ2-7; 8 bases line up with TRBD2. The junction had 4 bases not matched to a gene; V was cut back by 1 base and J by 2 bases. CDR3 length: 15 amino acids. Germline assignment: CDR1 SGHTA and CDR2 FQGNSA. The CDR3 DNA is TGTGCCAGCAGCTTAGGTCCTAGCGGGCCCTACGAGCAGTACTTC. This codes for CASSLGPSGPYEQYF.

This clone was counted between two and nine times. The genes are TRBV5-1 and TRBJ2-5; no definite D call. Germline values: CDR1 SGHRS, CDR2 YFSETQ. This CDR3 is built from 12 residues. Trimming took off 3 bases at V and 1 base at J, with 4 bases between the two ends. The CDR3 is CASSYSQETQYF. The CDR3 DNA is TGCGCCAGCAGCTACAGCCAAGAGACCCAGTACTTC.

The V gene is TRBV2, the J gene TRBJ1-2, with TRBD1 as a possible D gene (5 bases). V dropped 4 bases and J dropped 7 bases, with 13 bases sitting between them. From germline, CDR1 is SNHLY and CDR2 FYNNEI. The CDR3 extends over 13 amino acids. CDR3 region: CASSVTGEIGYTF. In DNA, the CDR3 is TGTGCCAGCAGTGTTACGGGGGAAATTGGCTACACCTTC.

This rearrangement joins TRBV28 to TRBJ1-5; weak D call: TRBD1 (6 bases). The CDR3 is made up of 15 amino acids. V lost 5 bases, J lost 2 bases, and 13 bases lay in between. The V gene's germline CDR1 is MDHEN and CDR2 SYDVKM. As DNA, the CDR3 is TGTGCCAGCAGTCGACCGGGGGCGGGCAATCAGCCCCAGCATTTT. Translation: CASSRPGAGNQPQHF.

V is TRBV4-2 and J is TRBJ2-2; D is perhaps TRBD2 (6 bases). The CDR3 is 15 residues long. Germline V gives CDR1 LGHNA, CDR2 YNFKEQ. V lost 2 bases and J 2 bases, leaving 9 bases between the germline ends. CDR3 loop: CASSQRRENTGELFF. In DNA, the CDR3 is TGTGCCAGCAGCCAAAGGCGGGAAAACACCGGGGAGCTGTTTTTT.

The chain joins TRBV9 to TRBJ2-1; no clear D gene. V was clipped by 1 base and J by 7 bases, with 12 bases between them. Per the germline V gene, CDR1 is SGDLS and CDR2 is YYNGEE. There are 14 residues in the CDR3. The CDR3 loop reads CASSVRTDINEQFF. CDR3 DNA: TGTGCCAGCAGCGTACGGACCGACATTAATGAGCAGTTCTTC.

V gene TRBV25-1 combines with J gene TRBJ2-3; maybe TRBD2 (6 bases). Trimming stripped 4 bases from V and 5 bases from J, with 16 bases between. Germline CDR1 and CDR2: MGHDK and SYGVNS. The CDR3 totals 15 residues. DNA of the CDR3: TGTGCCAGCAGTGTGGGCGGGAAAGCTGGAGATACGCAGTATTTT. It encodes CASSVGGKAGDTQYF.

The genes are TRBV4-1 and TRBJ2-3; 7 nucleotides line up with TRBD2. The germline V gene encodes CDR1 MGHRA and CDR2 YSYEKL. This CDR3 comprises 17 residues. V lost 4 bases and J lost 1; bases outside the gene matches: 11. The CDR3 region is CASSRPTPLAGTDTQYF. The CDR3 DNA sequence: TGCGCCAGCAGCCGCCCGACCCCGCTAGCGGGCACAGATACGCAGTATTTT.

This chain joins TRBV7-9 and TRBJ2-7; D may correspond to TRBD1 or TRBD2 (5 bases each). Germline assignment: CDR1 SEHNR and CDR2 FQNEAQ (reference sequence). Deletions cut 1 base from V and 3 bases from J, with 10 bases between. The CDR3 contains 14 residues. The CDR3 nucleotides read TGTGCCAGCAGCTTAGTGTCTGGGGGCTACGAGCAGTACTTC. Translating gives CASSLVSGGYEQYF.

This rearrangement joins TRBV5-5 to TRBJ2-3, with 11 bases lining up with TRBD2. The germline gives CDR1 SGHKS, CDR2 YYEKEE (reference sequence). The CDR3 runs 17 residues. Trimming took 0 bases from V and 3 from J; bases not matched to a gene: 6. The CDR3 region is CASSLGVGTSGTDTQYF. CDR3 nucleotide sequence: TGTGCCAGCAGCTTGGGAGTGGGGACTAGCGGAACAGATACGCAGTATTTT.

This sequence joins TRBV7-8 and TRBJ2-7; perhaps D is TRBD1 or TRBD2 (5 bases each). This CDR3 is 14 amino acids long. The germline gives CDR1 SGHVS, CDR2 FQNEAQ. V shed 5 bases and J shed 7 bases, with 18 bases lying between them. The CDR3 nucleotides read TGTGCCAGCAGCCCAGGACCCCAATGGGGGGAGCAGTACTTC. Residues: CASSPGPQWGEQYF.

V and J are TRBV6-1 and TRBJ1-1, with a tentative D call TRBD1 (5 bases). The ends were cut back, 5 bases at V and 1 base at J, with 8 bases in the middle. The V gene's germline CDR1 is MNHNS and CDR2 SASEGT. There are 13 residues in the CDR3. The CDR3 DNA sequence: TGTGCCAGCAGTAAACAGGAGAACACTGAAGCTTTCTTT. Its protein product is CASSKQENTEAFF.

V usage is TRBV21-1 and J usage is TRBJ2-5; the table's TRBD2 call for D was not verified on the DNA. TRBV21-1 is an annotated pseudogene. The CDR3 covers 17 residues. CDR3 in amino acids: CASSTSNGEIMQETQYF. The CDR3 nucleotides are TGTGCCAGCAGCACCTCCAACGGTGAGATAATGCAAGAGACCCAGTACTTC.